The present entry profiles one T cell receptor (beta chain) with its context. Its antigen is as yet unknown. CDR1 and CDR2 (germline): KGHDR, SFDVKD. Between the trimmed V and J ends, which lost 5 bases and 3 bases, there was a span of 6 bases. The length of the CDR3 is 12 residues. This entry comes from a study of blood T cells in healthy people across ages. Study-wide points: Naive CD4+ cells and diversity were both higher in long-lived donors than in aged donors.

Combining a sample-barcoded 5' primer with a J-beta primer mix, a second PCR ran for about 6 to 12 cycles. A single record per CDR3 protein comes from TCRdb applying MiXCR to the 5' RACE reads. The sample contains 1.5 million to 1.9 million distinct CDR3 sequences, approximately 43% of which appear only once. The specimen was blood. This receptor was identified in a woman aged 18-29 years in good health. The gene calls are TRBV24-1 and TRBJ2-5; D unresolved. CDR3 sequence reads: CATSGAEETQYF. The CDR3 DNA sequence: TGTGCCACCAGTGGGGCGGAAGAGACCCAGTACTTC.